This TCR beta chain was retrieved from a study of molecular identifiers for immune sequencing clone quantification. Study details: Naive CD8 cell RNA, from roughly 20,000 or 100,000 cells, was split five ways in replicates, with four sequenced.

Previously described methods and listed TCR primers were employed for the bulk TCR libraries. MiXCR was run by TCRdb on the PCR reads, yielding one entry per CDR3 protein. Of some 320,000 distinct CDR3 sequences detected, over 20% appear once; the ten largest clones hold roughly 0.7%. With respect to this clonotype: Its antigen is undetermined.

Study observations and caveats: Sharing of a barcode by identical TCR molecules could cause highly expanded clone sizes to be underestimated. Single-cell amounts of spiked Jurkat TCR RNA were reportedly detectable among approximately 970,000 naive cells.

Germline values: CDR1 SGHRS, CDR2 YFSETQ. V shed 1 base and J shed 0 bases, with 5 bases lying between them. The CDR3 is 15 residues long. The chain couples TRBV5-1 to TRBJ2-6; no reliable D call. The TCR sequence derives from a human donor in good health. Some libraries in this study had Jurkat cell RNA spiked in. The specimen sequenced was naive CD8+ T cells from blood, with Jurkat cell RNA spiked in. As to subset: FACS-sorted CD8+CD4-CCR7+CD45RA+ naive T cells. CDR3 nucleotide sequence: TGCGCCAGCAGCTTGTTGAGCTCTGGGGCCAACGTCCTGACTTTC. As protein: CASSLLSSGANVLTF. The full variable domain, rest sourced from reference TRBV5-1 and TRBJ2-6, is KAGVTQTPRYLIKTRGQQVTLSCSPISGHRSVSWYQQTPGQGLQFLFEYFSETQRNKGNFPGRFSGRQFSNSRSEMNVSTLELGDSALYLCASSLLSSGANVLTFGAGSRLTVL.